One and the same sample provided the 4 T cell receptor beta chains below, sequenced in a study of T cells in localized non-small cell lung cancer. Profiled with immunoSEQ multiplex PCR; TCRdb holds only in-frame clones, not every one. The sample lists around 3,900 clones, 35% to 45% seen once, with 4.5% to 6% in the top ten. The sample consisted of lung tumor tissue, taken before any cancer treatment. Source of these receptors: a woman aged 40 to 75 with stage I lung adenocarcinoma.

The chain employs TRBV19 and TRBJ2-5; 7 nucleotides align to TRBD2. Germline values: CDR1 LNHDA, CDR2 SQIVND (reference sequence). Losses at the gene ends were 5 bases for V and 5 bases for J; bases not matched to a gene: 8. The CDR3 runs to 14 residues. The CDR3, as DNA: TGTGCCAGTAGTGTTAGACTAGCTGGGGAGACCCAGTACTTC. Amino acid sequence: CASSVRLAGETQYF.

The CDR3 reads CASSPSSREAFF. CDR3 coding DNA: TGTGCCAGCTCACCGTCATCCCGGGAAGCTTTCTTT. The chain is built from TRBV18 and TRBJ1-1; D gene unclear. Per germline, CDR1 KGHSH and CDR2 LQKENI. This CDR3 has 12 amino acids. V lost 3 bases and J 8 bases, leaving 10 bases between the germline ends.

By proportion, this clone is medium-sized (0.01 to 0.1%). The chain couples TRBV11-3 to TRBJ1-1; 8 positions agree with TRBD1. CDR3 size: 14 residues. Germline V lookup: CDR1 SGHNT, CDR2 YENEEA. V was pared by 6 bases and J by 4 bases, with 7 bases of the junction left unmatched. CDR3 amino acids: CASSYRGLGTEAFF. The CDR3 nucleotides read TGTGCCAGCAGTTACAGGGGGTTGGGCACTGAAGCTTTCTTT.

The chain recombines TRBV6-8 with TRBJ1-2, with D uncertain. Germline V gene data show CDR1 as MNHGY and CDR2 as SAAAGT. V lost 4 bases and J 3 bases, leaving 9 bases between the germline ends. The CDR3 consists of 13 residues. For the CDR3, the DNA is TGTGCCAGCAGTTTTGGACGGGACTATGGCTACACCTTC. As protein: CASSFGRDYGYTF.